This T cell receptor beta chain was captured in a study of blood T cell repertoires in COVID-19. As for the study in general: From T cells, B-cell-depleted T cells, or PBMCs came the material, which was cDNA or gDNA.

V was clipped by 5 bases and J by 0 bases, with 17 bases between them. Germline V gene lookup returns CDR1 LNHDA and CDR2 SQIVND (reference sequence). The CDR3 extends over 17 amino acids. In the authors' workflow: Estimates of nucleated cell counts were drawn from the amplification of reference gene primers. Clones were read by immunoSEQ multiplex PCR, and TCRdb kept only the in-frame ones, dropping some. That table furnishes V, J and clone size, whereas the DNA furnished D and trimming. The repertoire holds 65,000 to 70,000 clones, approximately 83% seen once, with roughly 4.8% in the top ten. This rearrangement joins TRBV19 to TRBJ2-1; TRBD2 is a possible D gene (5 bases). The sample was peripheral blood. The sequence was obtained from a woman aged 60-75 years with acute or convalescent COVID-19. CDR3: CASSPRVASRSYNEQFF. DNA for the CDR3: TGTGCCAGTAGTCCCAGAGTAGCGTCCCGCTCCTACAATGAGCAGTTCTTC.